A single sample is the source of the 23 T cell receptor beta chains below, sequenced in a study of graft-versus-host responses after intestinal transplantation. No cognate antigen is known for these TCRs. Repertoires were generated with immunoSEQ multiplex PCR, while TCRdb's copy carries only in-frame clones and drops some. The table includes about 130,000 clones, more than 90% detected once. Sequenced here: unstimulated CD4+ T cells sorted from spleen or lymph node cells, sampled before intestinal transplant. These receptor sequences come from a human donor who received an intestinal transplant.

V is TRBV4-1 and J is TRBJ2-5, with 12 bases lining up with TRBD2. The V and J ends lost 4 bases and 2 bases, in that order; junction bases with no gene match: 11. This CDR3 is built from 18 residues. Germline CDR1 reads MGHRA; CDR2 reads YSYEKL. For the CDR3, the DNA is TGCGCCAGCAGCCGACTCGCTCTAGGACTAGCGGGGCAAGAGACCCAGTACTTC. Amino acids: CASSRLALGLAGQETQYF.

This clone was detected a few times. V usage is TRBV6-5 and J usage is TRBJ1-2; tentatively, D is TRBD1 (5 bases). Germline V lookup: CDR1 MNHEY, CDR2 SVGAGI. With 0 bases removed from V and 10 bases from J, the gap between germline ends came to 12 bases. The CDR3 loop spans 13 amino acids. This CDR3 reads CASSYSGPGNYTF. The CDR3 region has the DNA TGTGCCAGCAGTTACTCGGGGCCGGGGAACTACACCTTC.

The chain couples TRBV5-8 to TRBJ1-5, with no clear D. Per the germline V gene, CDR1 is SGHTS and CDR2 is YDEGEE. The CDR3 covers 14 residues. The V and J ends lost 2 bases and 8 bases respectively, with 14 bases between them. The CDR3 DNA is TGTGCCAGCAGCTTTGAGGCGGCCGGGGAGCCCCAGCATTTT. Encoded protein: CASSFEAAGEPQHF.

The chain's CDR3 is CASGLGYRGYGNTIYF. CDR3 in DNA: TGTGCTAGTGGTTTGGGATACAGGGGATATGGAAACACCATATATTTT. V usage is TRBV12-5 and J usage is TRBJ1-3, with 7 bases lining up with TRBD1. Germline CDR1 LGHNT, CDR2 FRNRAP. The CDR3 totals 16 residues. V shed 1 base and J 3 bases; nucleotides not matched to a gene: 6. Combining the CDR3 with reference TRBV12-5 and TRBJ1-3 gives the whole variable domain DARVTQTPRHKVTEMGQEVTMRCQPILGHNTVFWYRQTMMQGLELLAYFRNRAPLDDSGMPKDRFSAEMPDATLATLKIQPSEPRDSAVYFCASGLGYRGYGNTIYFGEGSWLTVV.

The CDR3 nucleotides read TGTGCCACCAGCAGACTCTCGGTTAACACCGGGGAGCTGTTTTTT. Translating it yields CATSRLSVNTGELFF. This chain joins TRBV15 and TRBJ2-2; the D is unclear. This CDR3 has 15 residues. Germline assignment: CDR1 LNHNV and CDR2 YYDKDF (reference sequence). V gave up 2 bases and J gave up 2 bases, with 9 bases separating them.

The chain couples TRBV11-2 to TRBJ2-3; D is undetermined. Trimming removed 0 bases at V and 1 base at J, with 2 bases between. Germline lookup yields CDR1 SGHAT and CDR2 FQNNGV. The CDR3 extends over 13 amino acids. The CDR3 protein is CASSLERTDTQYF. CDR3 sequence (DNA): TGTGCCAGCAGCTTAGAACGCACAGATACGCAGTATTTT.

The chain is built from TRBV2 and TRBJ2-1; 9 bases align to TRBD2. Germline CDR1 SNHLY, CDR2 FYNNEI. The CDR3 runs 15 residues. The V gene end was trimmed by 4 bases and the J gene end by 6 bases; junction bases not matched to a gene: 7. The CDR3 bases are TGTGCCAGCAGTGGGTTAGCGGGGGCCCCCAATGAGCAGTTCTTC. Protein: CASSGLAGAPNEQFF. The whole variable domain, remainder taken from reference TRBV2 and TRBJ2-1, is EPEVTQTPSHQVTQMGQEVILRCVPISNHLYFYWYRQILGQKVEFLVSFYNNEISEKSEIFDDQFSVERPDGSNFTLKIRSTKLEDSAMYFCASSGLAGAPNEQFFGPGTRLTVL.

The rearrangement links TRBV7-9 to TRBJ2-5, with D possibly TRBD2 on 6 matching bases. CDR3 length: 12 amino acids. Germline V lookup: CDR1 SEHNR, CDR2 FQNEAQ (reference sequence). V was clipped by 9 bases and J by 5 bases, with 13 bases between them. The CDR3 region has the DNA TGTGCCAGTTGCAGGGCGGGGGAGACCCAGTACTTC. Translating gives CASCRAGETQYF.

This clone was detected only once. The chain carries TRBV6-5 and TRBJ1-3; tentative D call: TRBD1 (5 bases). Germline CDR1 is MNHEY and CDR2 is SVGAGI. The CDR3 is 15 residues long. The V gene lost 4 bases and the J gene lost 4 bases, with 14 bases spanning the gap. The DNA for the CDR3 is TGTGCCAGCAGTTTCTCTTGGGGGAGAGGAAACACCATATATTTT. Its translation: CASSFSWGRGNTIYF.

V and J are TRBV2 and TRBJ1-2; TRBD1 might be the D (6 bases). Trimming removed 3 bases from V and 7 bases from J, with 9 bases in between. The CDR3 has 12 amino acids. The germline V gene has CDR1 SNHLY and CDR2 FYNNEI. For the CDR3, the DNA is TGTGCCAGCAGTGAGTTACAGGGTGGCTACACCTTC. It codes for CASSELQGGYTF.

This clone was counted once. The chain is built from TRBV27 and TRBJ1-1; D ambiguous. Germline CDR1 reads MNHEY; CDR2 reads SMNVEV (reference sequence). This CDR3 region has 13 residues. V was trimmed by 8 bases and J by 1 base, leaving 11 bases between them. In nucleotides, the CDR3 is TGTGCCAGCGCCCGACGGTCGAACACTGAAGCTTTCTTT. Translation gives CASARRSNTEAFF.

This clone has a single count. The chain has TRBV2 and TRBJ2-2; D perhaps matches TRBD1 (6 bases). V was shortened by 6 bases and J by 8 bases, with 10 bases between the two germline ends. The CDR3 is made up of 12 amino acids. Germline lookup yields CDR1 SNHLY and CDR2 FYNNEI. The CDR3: CASSYRVGELFF. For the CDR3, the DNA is TGTGCCAGCAGCTACAGGGTGGGGGAGCTGTTTTTT. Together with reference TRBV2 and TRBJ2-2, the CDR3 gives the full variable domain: EPEVTQTPSHQVTQMGQEVILRCVPISNHLYFYWYRQILGQKVEFLVSFYNNEISEKSEIFDDQFSVERPDGSNFTLKIRSTKLEDSAMYFCASSYRVGELFFGEGSRLTVL.

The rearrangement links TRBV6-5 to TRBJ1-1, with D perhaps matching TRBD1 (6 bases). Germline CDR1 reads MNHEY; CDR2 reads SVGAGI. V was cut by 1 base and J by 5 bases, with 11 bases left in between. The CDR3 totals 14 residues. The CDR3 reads CASSYYSQGTEAFF. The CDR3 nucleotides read TGTGCCAGCAGTTACTATTCACAGGGAACTGAAGCTTTCTTT.

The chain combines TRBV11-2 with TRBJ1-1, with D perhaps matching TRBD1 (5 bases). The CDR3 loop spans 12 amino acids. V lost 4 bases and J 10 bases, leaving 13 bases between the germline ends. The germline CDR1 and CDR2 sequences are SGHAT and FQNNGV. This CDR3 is CASSSGARAAFF. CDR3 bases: TGTGCCAGCAGCTCTGGGGCCCGGGCAGCTTTCTTT. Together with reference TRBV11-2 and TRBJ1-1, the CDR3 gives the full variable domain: EAGVAQSPRYKIIEKRQSVAFWCNPISGHATLYWYQQILGQGPKLLIQFQNNGVVDDSQLPKDRFSAERLKGVDSTLKIQPAKLEDSAVYLCASSSGARAAFFGQGTRLTVV.

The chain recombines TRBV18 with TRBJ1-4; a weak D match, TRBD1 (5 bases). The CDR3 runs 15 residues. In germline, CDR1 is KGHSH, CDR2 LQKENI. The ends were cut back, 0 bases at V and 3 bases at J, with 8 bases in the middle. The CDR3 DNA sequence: TGTGCCAGCTCACCACCGGGGCGATCTAATGAAAAACTGTTTTTT. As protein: CASSPPGRSNEKLFF. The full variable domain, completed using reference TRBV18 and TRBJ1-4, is NAGVMQNPRHLVRRRGQEARLRCSPMKGHSHVYWYRQLPEEGLKFMVYLQKENIIDESGMPKERFSAEFPKEGPSILRIQQVVRGDSAAYFCASSPPGRSNEKLFFGSGTQLSVL.

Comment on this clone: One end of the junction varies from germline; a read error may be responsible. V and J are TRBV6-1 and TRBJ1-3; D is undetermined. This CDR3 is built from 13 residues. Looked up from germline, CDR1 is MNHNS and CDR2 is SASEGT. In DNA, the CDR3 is TGTGCCAGCAGTGAACCAGAAGGAAACACAATATATTTT. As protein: CASSEPEGNTIYF.

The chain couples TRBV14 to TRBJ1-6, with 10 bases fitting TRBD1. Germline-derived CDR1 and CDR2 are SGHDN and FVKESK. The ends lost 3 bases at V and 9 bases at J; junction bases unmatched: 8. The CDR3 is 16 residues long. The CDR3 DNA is TGTGCCAGCAGCCACCGAGGGACAGGGGTTGGTTCACCCCTCCACTTT. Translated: CASSHRGTGVGSPLHF.

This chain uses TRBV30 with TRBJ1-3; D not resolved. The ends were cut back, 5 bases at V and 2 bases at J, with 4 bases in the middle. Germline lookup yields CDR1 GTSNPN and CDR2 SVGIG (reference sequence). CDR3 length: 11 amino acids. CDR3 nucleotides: TGTGCCTGGGTAACTGGAAACACCATATATTTT. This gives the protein CAWVTGNTIYF.

The CDR3 sequence is CASSQANFGQGGGAFF. CDR3 nucleotides: TGTGCCAGCAGCCAAGCGAACTTCGGACAGGGCGGTGGGGCTTTCTTT. The chain joins TRBV4-2 to TRBJ1-1, with TRBD1 matching over 8 bases. The V gene's germline CDR1 is LGHNA and CDR2 YNFKEQ. This CDR3 spans 16 amino acids. Unmatched junction bases numbered 15, after V lost 1 base and J lost 11 bases.

The chain's CDR3 is CASSPGLAGGKETQYF. The CDR3 DNA reads as TGTGCCAGTAGTCCGGGACTAGCGGGGGGAAAAGAGACCCAGTACTTC. V is TRBV19 and J is TRBJ2-5; 15 bases are a match to TRBD2. Germline assignment: CDR1 LNHDA and CDR2 SQIVND (reference sequence). J lost 3 bases, V lost 5 bases, and 4 bases had no gene match. The CDR3 totals 16 residues.

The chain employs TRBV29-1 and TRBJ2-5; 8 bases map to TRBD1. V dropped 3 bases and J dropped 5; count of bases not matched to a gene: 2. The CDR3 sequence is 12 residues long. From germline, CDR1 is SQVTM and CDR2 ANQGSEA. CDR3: CSVDRGRETQYF. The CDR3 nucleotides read TGCAGCGTTGACAGGGGGCGTGAGACCCAGTACTTC.

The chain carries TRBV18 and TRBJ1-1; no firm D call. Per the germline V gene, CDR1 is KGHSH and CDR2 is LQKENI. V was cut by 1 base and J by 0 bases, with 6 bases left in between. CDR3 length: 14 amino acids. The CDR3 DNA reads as TGTGCCAGCTCACCACGGAGAATGAACACTGAAGCTTTCTTT. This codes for CASSPRRMNTEAFF.

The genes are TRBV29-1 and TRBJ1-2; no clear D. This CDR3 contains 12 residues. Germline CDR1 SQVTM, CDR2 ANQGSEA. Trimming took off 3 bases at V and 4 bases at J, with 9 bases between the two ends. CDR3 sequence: CSVEEDLYGYTF. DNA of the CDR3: TGCAGCGTTGAGGAGGACCTCTATGGCTACACCTTC.